This is a list of T cell receptor beta chains from one sample in a study of T cells in Graves' hyperthyroidism and ophthalmopathy. TCRdb redid the calling of the multiplex PCR reads with MiXCR, one entry per CDR3 protein. The data show about 500,000 distinct CDR3 sequences, roughly 15% seen once. Sample: blood. These receptors originate from a young woman with Graves' ophthalmopathy. Both conserved end residues are part of each CDR3. The D gene is left open where the match is weak. Size is omitted from some rows. Given values are once, few, many or a class for expanded clones.

v_call,d_call,j_call,clone_size,cdr3_nt,cdr3_aa
TRBV7-3,-,TRBJ2-1,-,TGTGCCAGCAGCCCTTCTGGGGTAGCAGGTGAGCAGTTCTTC,CASSPSGVAGEQFF
TRBV28,TRBD1,TRBJ1-4,-,TGTGCCAGCAGTGTTTCGGGACAGGCAACTAATGAAAAACTGTTTTTT,CASSVSGQATNEKLFF
TRBV6-2/TRBV6-3,-,TRBJ2-7,many,TGTGCCAGCAGTACGGGGACCCTTCCCATCTACGAGCAGTACTTC,CASSTGTLPIYEQYF
TRBV20-1,-,TRBJ2-1,-,TGCAGTGCTGACCGGAATGAGCAGTTCTTC,CSADRNEQFF
TRBV4-1,-,TRBJ2-7,few,TGCGCCAGCAGCCAAGAAGTGCCGGGTGCCGAGCAGTACTTC,CASSQEVPGAEQYF
TRBV5-1,-,TRBJ2-7,many,TGCGCCAGCAGCCAGACGGGGTCTGCGTACGAGCAGTACTTC,CASSQTGSAYEQYF
TRBV5-5,-,TRBJ1-2,many,TGTGCCAGCAGCTTGGATTCAGGATGGATTGGCTACACCTTC,CASSLDSGWIGYTF
TRBV5-1,-,TRBJ2-5,few,TGCGCCAGCAGCTTGGTCGACGAGACCCAGTACTTC,CASSLVDETQYF
TRBV30,-,TRBJ1-1,many,TGTGCCTGGAGGGTCGGGACCTACACTGAAGCTTTCTTT,CAWRVGTYTEAFF
TRBV7-2,-,TRBJ2-7,few,TGTGCCAGCAGCTTATCCACAGCCCTCTCCTACGAGCAGTACTTC,CASSLSTALSYEQYF
TRBV4-3,-,TRBJ1-5,-,TGCGCCAGCAGCCAAGACTGGACATTCAATCAGCCCCAGCATTTT,CASSQDWTFNQPQHF
TRBV20-1,TRBD2,TRBJ2-7,few,TGCAGTGCTAGAGCGCCCCTCGGGAGGCGCCAGGACGAGCAGTACTTC,CSARAPLGRRQDEQYF
TRBV5-6,-,TRBJ2-3,-,TGTGCCAGCAGCTTGGCTCGGGGTGGGGGCACAGATACGCAGTATTTT,CASSLARGGGTDTQYF
TRBV20-1,TRBD1,TRBJ2-1,few,TGCAGTGCTAGAGATCAAAGGCAGGGGGCCTACAATGAGCAGTTCTTC,CSARDQRQGAYNEQFF
TRBV11-2,-,TRBJ2-2,many,TGTGCCAGCAGCTACATGGGCGGGGAGCTGTTTTTT,CASSYMGGELFF
TRBV28,TRBD1,TRBJ1-4,-,TGTGCCAGCAGTCAACTAGCGGGACAGGGACGCGAAAAACTGTTTTTT,CASSQLAGQGREKLFF
TRBV7-9,-,TRBJ1-1,-,TGTGCCAGCAGCGAAGTCGTCACTGAAGCTTTCTTT,CASSEVVTEAFF
TRBV2,TRBD1,TRBJ1-2,many,TGTGCCAGCAGTGTCGACAGGGGGCCTAACTATGGCTACACCTTC,CASSVDRGPNYGYTF
TRBV2,TRBD2,TRBJ2-7,many,TGTGCCAGCAGGGAACTAGCGGGAACCTACGAGCAGTACTTC,CASRELAGTYEQYF
TRBV11-2,TRBD1,TRBJ1-5,-,TGTGCCAGCAGCTTTCTGACAGGGATCAATCAGCCCCAGCATTTT,CASSFLTGINQPQHF
TRBV7-2,TRBD1,TRBJ2-1,few,TGTGCCAGCAGCTCAAGGGACAGGAGCTCCTACAATGAGCAGTTCTTC,CASSSRDRSSYNEQFF
TRBV20-1,TRBD2,TRBJ2-1,many,TGCAGCCTACCCCCCGGACTAGCGGACAATGAGCAGTTCTTC,CSLPPGLADNEQFF
TRBV28,TRBD1,TRBJ1-5,-,TGTGCCAGCAGTTTGCCACAGGGGACCAATCAGCCCCAGCATTTT,CASSLPQGTNQPQHF
TRBV12-3/TRBV12-4,-,TRBJ2-7,many,TGTGCCAGCAGTTTGGGACTTCAACATTACGAGCAGTACTTC,CASSLGLQHYEQYF
TRBV19,TRBD2,TRBJ2-7,few,TGTGCCAGTAGCATGACTAGCGGGACCCTCTCCTACGAGCAGTACTTC,CASSMTSGTLSYEQYF
TRBV18,-,TRBJ1-3,many,TGTGCCAGCTCACCTTCGGGACGCCCATGGGACACCATATATTTT,CASSPSGRPWDTIYF
TRBV27,-,TRBJ2-7,-,TGTGCCAGCAGTTTATCGTTTCGGAACCGGGTCGAGCAGTACTTC,CASSLSFRNRVEQYF
TRBV5-1,-,TRBJ2-1,few,TGCGCCAGCAGCGGGGGGGGGGCCTCCTACAATGAGCAGTTCTTC,CASSGGGASYNEQFF
TRBV20-1,TRBD1,TRBJ2-5,-,TGCAGTGCCCTACAGGGGCCCCAAGAGACCCAGTACTTC,CSALQGPQETQYF
TRBV5-4,TRBD1,TRBJ1-2,-,TGTGCCAGCAGCGAGAACAGGGGTGACTATGGCTACACCTTC,CASSENRGDYGYTF
TRBV6-5,TRBD2,TRBJ2-5,-,TGTGCCAGCAGTTACGACCTAGCGGGAACGCAAGAGACCCAGTACTTC,CASSYDLAGTQETQYF
TRBV7-3,TRBD2,TRBJ2-2,many,TGTGCCAGCAGCGCGGGAGCCAACACCGGGGAGCTGTTTTTT,CASSAGANTGELFF
TRBV7-2,TRBD1,TRBJ1-1,many,TGTGCCAGCAGCCCCCTTTTCACAGGGGCGGAAACTGAAGCTTTCTTT,CASSPLFTGAETEAFF
TRBV6-6,-,TRBJ1-3,many,TGTGCCAGCAGTTACCTATTCGACAGCCCCTCTGGAAACACCATATATTTT,CASSYLFDSPSGNTIYF
TRBV2,-,TRBJ1-1,few,TGTGCCAGCAGTGCCCTTCTGATAGGCACTGAAGCTTTCTTT,CASSALLIGTEAFF
TRBV28,-,TRBJ2-1,many,TGTGCCAGCAGTTATCGCACGCTGAGCTCCTACAATGAGCAGTTCTTC,CASSYRTLSSYNEQFF
TRBV28,-,TRBJ2-7,many,TGTGCCAGCAGTTTTCGGGGCAGGGACTCCTACGAGCAGTACTTC,CASSFRGRDSYEQYF
TRBV9,-,TRBJ1-5,many,TGTGCCAGCAGCGTAGGGGGCGGGGAAGGTCAGCCCCAGCATTTT,CASSVGGGEGQPQHF
TRBV7-2,TRBD1,TRBJ2-7,few,TGTGCCAGCAGCCCCGGACAGGATATTTTTTACGAGCAGTACTTC,CASSPGQDIFYEQYF
TRBV19,-,TRBJ2-5,-,TGTGCCACCCGTATGGGGGAGACCCAGTACTTC,CATRMGETQYF